The clone carrying this T cell receptor (beta chain) was counted between two and nine times. The CDR3 loop spans 13 amino acids. The junction had 7 bases not matched to a gene; V was cut back by 5 bases and J by 6 bases. These data belong to a study of T-cell reconstitution after alpha-beta-depleted transplantation in children. Preparation of the TCRbeta library used unique molecular identifiers. From the PCR reads, TCRdb called clonotypes with MiXCR, one entry per CDR3 protein. The table lists about 540,000 distinct CDR3 sequences, around 16% of them singletons. Sequencing used PBMCs from the stem cell graft donor, obtained from the stem cell graft. The rearrangement links TRBV12-3 or TRBV12-4 to TRBJ2-7, with 7 nucleotides matching TRBD2. The source is a human donor who donated a stem cell graft to a child with acute lymphoblastic leukemia. CDR3 protein: CASSQTSLREQYF. CDR3 bases: TGTGCCAGCAGTCAGACTAGCCTCCGCGAGCAGTACTTC.